The T cell receptor beta chain under discussion was sequenced for a study of patients and donors after allogeneic stem cell transplantation. MiXCR was run by TCRdb on the RT-PCR reads, yielding one entry per CDR3 protein. The table includes around 27,000 distinct CDR3 sequences, 6.5% to 10% detected once. Trimming cost V 4 bases and J 0 bases; bases outside gene matches: 6. In germline, CDR1 is SGHRS, CDR2 YFSETQ. The CDR3 loop spans 16 amino acids. Sequenced input: blood, either unsorted or a sorted T cell fraction (not recorded which). This clonotype was obtained from a human donor who was either an allogeneic HSCT recipient or a stem cell or donor lymphocyte infusion donor (not recorded which). It is not recorded whose cells these are; they may come from a transplant donor. The J gene is TRBJ2-1, the V gene TRBV5-1; 8 bases map to TRBD2. Here the CDR3 reads CASSLSGLGSYNEQFF. The CDR3 DNA sequence: TGCGCCAGCAGCCTCTCGGGACTAGGCTCCTACAATGAGCAGTTCTTC.